These 18 T cell receptor beta chains originate from one sample sequenced in a study of T cell responses to AZD1222 COVID-19 vaccine. TCRdb keeps only in-frame clones here, not all; method: immunoSEQ multiplex PCR. The data contain roughly 140,000 clones, 75% to 90% of them singletons. The sequenced sample was peripheral blood, obtained on day 0 of AZD1222 vaccination. These receptors were taken from an adult in good health.

The J gene is TRBJ1-5, the V gene TRBV19, with D possibly TRBD1 on 6 matching bases. V lost 6 bases and J lost 6, with 9 bases in between. Germline values: CDR1 LNHDA, CDR2 SQIVND (reference sequence). The CDR3 has 12 amino acids. CDR3 sequence: CASRDRAQPQHF. DNA for the CDR3: TGTGCCAGTAGGGACAGAGCTCAGCCCCAGCATTTT.

The V call is TRBV4-1, the J call TRBJ1-2; no clear D gene. Trimming pared 3 bases from V and 2 bases from J, leaving 10 bases between. From germline, CDR1 is MGHRA and CDR2 YSYEKL. The CDR3 runs to 14 residues. The DNA of the CDR3 is TGCGCCAGCAGCCAGGTCAGCAAGAACTATGGCTACACCTTC. Translating it yields CASSQVSKNYGYTF.

V usage is TRBV7-2 and J usage is TRBJ2-5, with TRBD2 matching 10 bases. J gave up 7 bases and V 2 bases, and 7 bases lay outside the gene matches. This CDR3 has 15 amino acids. Germline values: CDR1 SGHTA, CDR2 FQGNSA. The CDR3 loop reads CASSLSSSGSVTQYF. CDR3 DNA: TGTGCCAGCAGCTTATCCTCTAGCGGGAGCGTGACCCAGTACTTC. The full variable domain, with the rest looked up from reference TRBV7-2 and TRBJ2-5, is GAGVSQSPSNKVTEKGKDVELRCDPISGHTALYWYRQSLGQGLEFLIYFQGNSAPDKSGLPSDRFSAERTGGSVSTLTIQRTQQEDSAVYLCASSLSSSGSVTQYFGPGTRLLVL.

The chain employs TRBV7-6 and TRBJ1-5; D may be TRBD1 (6 bases). This CDR3 is built from 14 residues. V was cut by 5 bases and J by 8 bases, with 16 bases left in between. The germline CDR1 and CDR2 sequences are SGHVS and FNYEAQ. The DNA of the CDR3 is TGTGCCAGCAGCCCGGGGGCAGGGAACGAGCCCCAGCATTTT. The encoded protein is CASSPGAGNEPQHF.

This chain links TRBV30 with TRBJ1-2; 9 positions match TRBD1. V lost 3 bases, J lost 8 bases, and 16 bases stayed unmatched. The CDR3 contains 16 residues. The germline gives CDR1 GTSNPN, CDR2 SVGIG (reference sequence). Written as DNA, the CDR3 is TGTGCCTGGAGCCCCGGGGGGACAGGGCGTGGTGGAGGCTACACCTTC. It yields the protein CAWSPGGTGRGGGYTF.

The chain employs TRBV19 and TRBJ1-2; D perhaps matches TRBD1 (6 bases). CDR3 size: 14 residues. The germline V gene encodes CDR1 LNHDA and CDR2 SQIVND (reference sequence). V was clipped by 7 bases and J by 4 bases, with 16 bases between them. The CDR3 DNA follows: TGTGCCAGTATCGCGCCAGGGGACATCTATGGCTACACCTTC. Translated, it gives CASIAPGDIYGYTF. Based on the CDR3 plus reference TRBV19 and TRBJ1-2, the full variable domain is DGGITQSPKYLFRKEGQNVTLSCEQNLNHDAMYWYRQDPGQGLRLIYYSQIVNDFQKGDIAEGYSVSREKKESFPLTVTSAQKNPTAFYLCASIAPGDIYGYTFGSGTRLTVV.

This chain joins TRBV25-1 and TRBJ2-3, with D possibly being TRBD2 (6 bases). The CDR3 is 13 amino acids. Between the trimmed V and J ends, which lost 6 bases and 2 bases, there was a span of 9 bases. The germline CDR1 and CDR2 sequences are MGHDK and SYGVNS. The CDR3 DNA follows: TGTGCCAGCAGGCGGGGCCTCACAGATACGCAGTATTTT. This gives the protein CASRRGLTDTQYF.

Here the CDR3 reads CASSNRGTRASYF. CDR3 bases: TGTGCCAGCAGTAACAGGGGGACCAGGGCATCGTACTTC. The rearrangement joins TRBV28 to TRBJ2-7; 8 nucleotides match TRBD1. Germline CDR1 reads MDHEN; CDR2 reads SYDVKM. The CDR3 length is 13 residues. V trimming: 5 bases; J trimming: 12 bases; junction bases outside the gene matches: 12.

V gene TRBV19 combines with J gene TRBJ2-7; TRBD2 might be the D (5 bases). Germline CDR1 and CDR2: LNHDA and SQIVND (reference sequence). V lost 8 bases to trimming and J lost 4 bases, with 12 bases between them. This CDR3 is 12 amino acids long. The CDR3 DNA reads as TGTGCCAGTTATGCCGGGGAGTACGAGCAGTACTTC. Translation: CASYAGEYEQYF.

The V gene is TRBV4-1, the J gene TRBJ1-3, with D hard to call. The V gene's germline CDR1 is MGHRA and CDR2 YSYEKL. The CDR3 runs to 14 residues. Trimming shortened V by 1 base and J by 8 bases, and 12 bases separated the two germline ends. CDR3 amino acids: CASSQGRAWDTIYF. For the CDR3, the DNA is TGCGCCAGCAGCCAAGGCAGAGCGTGGGACACCATATATTTT.

This clone has ten or more counts. The chain has TRBV5-8 and TRBJ1-2, with D unclear. CDR3 length equals 11 residues. Germline CDR1 and CDR2: SGHTS and YDEGEE. V was shortened by 3 bases and J by 7 bases, with 7 bases between the two germline ends. Here the CDR3 reads CASSYGPGYTF. The CDR3 DNA reads TGTGCCAGCAGCTATGGACCTGGCTACACCTTC.

The CDR3 sequence is CASSVGQALPQHF. The DNA for the CDR3 is TGTGCCAGTAGTGTGGGACAGGCTTTACCCCAGCATTTT. The chain has TRBV19 and TRBJ1-5; TRBD1 aligns across 8 bases. V shed 5 bases, J shed 10 bases, and the junction held 7 bases outside the gene matches. CDR1 and CDR2 (germline): LNHDA, SQIVND (reference sequence). This CDR3 comprises 13 residues.

The chain uses TRBV6-5 and TRBJ2-2; 7 bases fit TRBD2. This CDR3 is 16 amino acids long. Germline V gives CDR1 MNHEY, CDR2 SVGAGI. The trim removed 0 bases at V and 4 bases at J, leaving 5 bases unmatched. In DNA, the CDR3 is TGTGCCAGCAGTTACTCACCGGGGGGACTCACCGGGGAGCTGTTTTTT. This translates into CASSYSPGGLTGELFF.

The V and J genes are TRBV30 and TRBJ2-1; D gene ambiguous. Germline CDR1 is GTSNPN and CDR2 is SVGIG (reference sequence). The CDR3 consists of 13 residues. Trimming pared 4 bases from V and 4 bases from J, leaving 11 bases between. CDR3 DNA sequence: TGTGCCTGGACAACGAAAGGATACAATGAGCAGTTCTTC. Encoded protein: CAWTTKGYNEQFF. The variable domain in full, completed from reference TRBV30 and TRBJ2-1, reads SQTIHQWPATLVQPVGSPLSLECTVEGTSNPNLYWYRQAAGRGLQLLFYSVGIGQISSEVPQNLSASRPQDRQFILSSKKLLLSDSGFYLCAWTTKGYNEQFFGPGTRLTVL.

This clone is a singleton in its sample. The rearrangement links TRBV21-1 to TRBJ1-2; TRBD1, the table's D call, was not compared with the DNA. TRBV21-1 is a known pseudogene. This CDR3 region has 13 residues. In DNA, the CDR3 is TGTGCCAGCAGCAGACCAGGGGCCTATGGCTACACCTTC. This translates into CASSRPGAYGYTF.

The rearrangement links TRBV7-9 to TRBJ1-2; D gene unclear. CDR3 length equals 15 residues. Germline V CDR1 and CDR2: SEHNR, FQNEAQ (reference sequence). Trimming removed 6 bases at V and 7 bases at J, with 21 bases between. In DNA, the CDR3 is TGTGCCAGCAGACGCGCGTGGGCGCGAGACGCTGGCTACACCTTC. This sequence encodes CASRRAWARDAGYTF.

V and J are TRBV30 and TRBJ2-1; D call uncertain. Deletions cut 0 bases from V and 9 bases from J, with 6 bases between. In germline, CDR1 is GTSNPN, CDR2 SVGIG (reference sequence). The CDR3 covers 11 residues. The CDR3 is CAWSVKGEQFF. CDR3 nucleotides: TGTGCCTGGAGTGTCAAAGGTGAGCAGTTCTTC.

The CDR3 nucleotides are TGTGCCAGCAGTGCGTGGACCGATGAGAATGAAAAACTGTTTTTT. This encodes CASSAWTDENEKLFF. The chain is built from TRBV28 and TRBJ1-4; D ambiguous. Germline values: CDR1 MDHEN, CDR2 SYDVKM. The CDR3 covers 15 residues. V was clipped by 5 bases and J by 5 bases, with 15 bases between them.